This is a list of T cell receptor beta chains from one sample in a study of blood T cell repertoires in COVID-19. Clones were sequenced by immunoSEQ multiplex PCR, and TCRdb holds only the in-frame ones, with some missing. The sample contains some 200,000 clones, 80% to 85% of which appear only once. Sequencing was carried out using peripheral blood. Receptor source: an elderly woman with active or convalescent COVID-19. The CDR3 runs from the conserved cysteine through the conserved F or W. The order of the fields is D gene, J gene, V gene, CDR3 DNA, CDR3 protein. D genes are given only for firm matches.

TRBD2 TRBJ2-1 TRBV7-2 TGTGCCAGCAGCTCCTCCGGGACTAGCGGGAGGATTTCCTACAATGAGCAGTTCTTC CASSSSGTSGRISYNEQFF
TRBD1 TRBJ1-1 TRBV5-1 TGCGCCAGCAGCCTCGGGACAGGGAACACTGAAGCTTTCTTT CASSLGTGNTEAFF
TRBD2 TRBJ2-1 TRBV6-5 TGTGCCAGCAGTTACTCGCCTAGCGGGGGTTACAATGAGCAGTTCTTC CASSYSPSGGYNEQFF
. TRBJ2-6 TRBV20-1 TGCAGTGCTAGTCTGGGACTCCCCTCGGGGGCCAACGTCCTGACTTTC CSASLGLPSGANVLTF
. TRBJ2-1 TRBV15 TGTGCCACCAGCATCGGAGGGGATAATGAGCAGTTCTTC CATSIGGDNEQFF
TRBD2 TRBJ2-3 TRBV4-2 TGTGCCAGCAGCCAATTCCGGTCCTCATTAGCGGGGGCTACAGATACGCAGTATTTT CASSQFRSSLAGATDTQYF
TRBD1 TRBJ2-7 TRBV7-2 TGTGCCAGCAGCGTTTCCGGGACAGGGGGCTACGAGCAGTACTTC CASSVSGTGGYEQYF
. TRBJ1-5 TRBV19 TGTGCCAGCCAGATTATGTCGAGGAACAATCAGCCCCAGCATTTT CASQIMSRNNQPQHF
TRBD2 TRBJ2-2 TRBV4-2 TGTGCCAGCAGCCAAGGGGGACTAGCGGGGGGCACGAACACCGGGGAGCTGTTTTTT CASSQGGLAGGTNTGELFF
. TRBJ1-4 TRBV4-1 TGCGCCAGCAGCCAAGATGGGGGGGGAACTAATGAAAAACTGTTTTTT CASSQDGGGTNEKLFF
TRBD1 TRBJ1-2 TRBV7-2 TGTGCCAGCAGCTTAGATAGGGGGCTCGGTGGCTACACCTTC CASSLDRGLGGYTF